Listed here are 25 T cell receptor beta chains from one sample, sequenced in a study of identical twins. TCRdb redid the calling of the 5' RACE reads with MiXCR, one entry per CDR3 protein. The sample lists about 690,000 distinct CDR3 sequences; about 20% were seen once. This sample was shared with a second study, whose subject was T cells expressing NK-cell markers.

Source material: PBMCs. Receptors originate from a woman younger than 35 in good health.

The chain recombines TRBV20-1 with TRBJ2-2; D gene ambiguous. CDR1 is DFQATT, CDR2 SNEGSKA, per germline (reference sequence). The CDR3 contains 15 residues. Trimming removed 1 base from V and 0 bases from J, with 9 bases in between. CDR3 DNA: TGCAGTGCTAGAGTTGTATCACCGAACACCGGGGAGCTGTTTTTT. This gives the protein CSARVVSPNTGELFF.

This clonotype turned up a few times. The V and J genes are TRBV29-1 and TRBJ1-1, with D hard to call. The CDR3 has 10 amino acids. V gave up 4 bases and J gave up 9 bases, with 9 bases separating them. Germline CDR1 reads SQVTM; CDR2 reads ANQGSEA. CDR3 sequence: CSVVVVKAFF. The CDR3 DNA reads TGCAGCGTTGTCGTGGTTAAAGCTTTCTTT.

This clonotype was recorded a few times. The chain is built from TRBV12-3 or TRBV12-4 and TRBJ1-2, with D perhaps TRBD1 (5 bases). CDR3 length: 13 amino acids. V lost 8 bases, J lost 13 bases, and 23 bases lay in between. The CDR3 region is CASGLGGIVLFTF. DNA for the CDR3: TGTGCCAGCGGCTTGGGGGGTATTGTGTTATTCACCTTC.

The V gene is TRBV12-3 or TRBV12-4, the J gene TRBJ2-2, with D perhaps TRBD2 (5 bases). V was shortened by 2 bases and J by 5 bases, with 9 bases between the two germline ends. The CDR3 has 14 amino acids. CDR3 sequence reads: CASSLPSRTGELFF. The CDR3 nucleotides are TGTGCCAGCAGTTTACCTAGCCGGACCGGGGAGCTGTTTTTT.

This clonotype was picked up a small number of times. The genes are TRBV12-3 or TRBV12-4 and TRBJ1-2, with D possibly matching TRBD1 (5 bases). Deletions cut 2 bases from V and 6 bases from J, with 10 bases between. This CDR3 has 13 residues. As DNA, the CDR3 is TGTGCCAGCAGTTTATTGGGGGGAGATGGCTACACCTTC. Its translation is CASSLLGGDGYTF.

The chain carries TRBV7-3 and TRBJ2-5, with 11 bases identical to TRBD1. CDR3 length equals 14 residues. Germline loops: CDR1 SGHTA, CDR2 FQGTGA. The ends lost 6 bases at V and 5 bases at J; junction bases unmatched: 5. CDR3 in amino acids: CASRSGQGEETQYF. The CDR3 coding sequence is TGTGCCAGCAGATCGGGACAGGGGGAGGAGACCCAGTACTTC.

In its sample, this clonotype was seen a few times. This chain uses TRBV12-3 or TRBV12-4 with TRBJ2-7, with 9 bases aligning to TRBD2. With V trimmed by 2 bases and J by 7 bases, 3 bases remained unmatched. This CDR3 spans 13 amino acids. The chain's CDR3 is CASSLSLAGEQYF. The CDR3 DNA reads TGTGCCAGCAGTTTATCCCTAGCGGGGGAGCAGTACTTC.

V and J are TRBV20-1 and TRBJ1-2; no clear D. V shed 3 bases and J shed 0 bases, with 11 bases lying between them. This CDR3 comprises 14 residues. CDR1 is DFQATT and CDR2 is SNEGSKA in the germline V gene (reference sequence). Here the CDR3 reads CSASARPANYGYTF. The CDR3 DNA sequence: TGCAGTGCTAGTGCCAGGCCAGCTAACTATGGCTACACCTTC.

This clonotype was observed a few times. The V gene is TRBV7-3, the J gene TRBJ2-1; D may be TRBD1 (5 bases). V was cut by 2 bases and J by 7 bases, with 15 bases left in between. The CDR3 is made up of 15 amino acids. The germline CDR1 and CDR2 sequences are SGHTA and FQGTGA. CDR3 bases: TGTGCCAGCAGCTTAGATGGACACCTAACGAATGAGCAGTTCTTC. It codes for CASSLDGHLTNEQFF.

The V gene is TRBV6-5, the J gene TRBJ2-3; 10 bases line up with TRBD2. The CDR3 consists of 17 residues. The germline gives CDR1 MNHEY, CDR2 SVGAGI. J gave up 6 bases and V 2 bases, and 11 bases lay outside the gene matches. For the CDR3, the DNA is TGTGCCAGCAGTTACCGAGCGGGGGGGCAATCTTGGGATACGCAGTATTTT. This sequence encodes CASSYRAGGQSWDTQYF.

This clonotype has just a few counts. This chain connects TRBV6-5 to TRBJ1-1; no clear D gene. V was cut by 0 bases and J by 3 bases, with 5 bases left in between. The length of the CDR3 is 13 residues. The germline V gene encodes CDR1 MNHEY and CDR2 SVGAGI. The CDR3 bases are TGTGCCAGCAGTTACTCATTGGACACTGAAGCTTTCTTT. Encoded protein: CASSYSLDTEAFF.

The rearrangement links TRBV6-2 or TRBV6-3 to TRBJ2-7, with 10 bases that match TRBD2. V dropped 6 bases and J dropped 9; count of bases not matched to a gene: 5. Germline V lookup: CDR1 MNHEY, CDR2 SVGEGT. The CDR3 has 12 amino acids. CDR3 sequence: CASSEREGSQYF. The CDR3, as DNA: TGTGCCAGCAGCGAGCGGGAGGGATCGCAGTACTTC.

The rearrangement uses TRBV29-1 and TRBJ2-3; D is uncertain. The germline V gene has CDR1 SQVTM and CDR2 ANQGSEA. Trimming removed 0 bases from V and 1 base from J, with 11 bases in between. This CDR3 region has 15 residues. The CDR3 sequence is CSVEDLGRGTDTQYF. The CDR3 DNA is TGCAGCGTTGAAGATCTGGGAAGAGGCACAGATACGCAGTATTTT.

The V and J genes are TRBV11-1 and TRBJ1-2; D is undetermined. V was cut by 4 bases and J by 6 bases, with 27 bases left in between. The CDR3 totals 18 residues. CDR1 and CDR2 from the germline V gene are SGHAT and FQDESV (reference sequence). Written as DNA, the CDR3 is TGTGCCAGCAGCTCCGCTACGGGCAGAGTAGGAACCCAGGATGGCTACACCTTC. Protein: CASSSATGRVGTQDGYTF.

The chain joins TRBV9 to TRBJ2-3, with D perhaps matching TRBD2 (6 bases). V was clipped by 2 bases and J by 0 bases, with 13 bases between them. This CDR3 region has 16 residues. Germline CDR1 and CDR2: SGDLS and YYNGEE. The CDR3 DNA sequence: TGTGCCAGCAGCGTGGAAGCGGGCTCTAGCACAGATACGCAGTATTTT. It encodes CASSVEAGSSTDTQYF.

The V call is TRBV20-1, the J call TRBJ2-7; 7 nucleotides agree with TRBD1. Germline assignment: CDR1 DFQATT and CDR2 SNEGSKA (reference sequence). V shed 0 bases and J 2 bases; nucleotides not matched to a gene: 7. This CDR3 has 15 residues. The CDR3 region is CSARDETGSTYEQYF. The CDR3 coding sequence is TGCAGTGCTAGAGATGAGACAGGGAGTACCTACGAGCAGTACTTC.

This clonotype was seen ten or more times. This chain joins TRBV2 and TRBJ2-1; 8 nucleotides agree with TRBD2. The ends lost 5 bases at V and 4 bases at J; junction bases unmatched: 4. Germline values: CDR1 SNHLY, CDR2 FYNNEI. The CDR3 is made up of 14 amino acids. CDR3 amino acids: CASSLAGLYNEQFF. Here the CDR3 DNA reads TGTGCCAGCAGTCTAGCGGGCTTATACAATGAGCAGTTCTTC. The variable domain in full, completed from reference TRBV2 and TRBJ2-1, reads EPEVTQTPSHQVTQMGQEVILRCVPISNHLYFYWYRQILGQKVEFLVSFYNNEISEKSEIFDDQFSVERPDGSNFTLKIRSTKLEDSAMYFCASSLAGLYNEQFFGPGTRLTVL.

This clonotype has just a few counts. The CDR3 DNA is TGTGCCAGCAGCCGCACCACCGCCGTCACTAACTATGGCTACACCTTC. It is translated as CASSRTTAVTNYGYTF. V and J are TRBV11-2 and TRBJ1-2, with unresolved D. The V gene lost 5 bases and the J gene lost 0 bases, with 16 bases spanning the gap. This CDR3 is built from 16 residues. Germline V gene data show CDR1 as SGHAT and CDR2 as FQNNGV.

This clonotype was detected a few times. The chain uses TRBV15 and TRBJ2-1, with 11 positions matching TRBD2. Germline values: CDR1 LNHNV, CDR2 YYDKDF (reference sequence). The CDR3 contains 15 residues. Germline trimming cut 2 bases from V and 7 bases from J; bases unmatched to any gene: 4. The CDR3 DNA follows: TGTGCCACCAGCAGACGGACTAGCGGGCCTAATGAGCAGTTCTTC. Translating gives CATSRRTSGPNEQFF. Using reference TRBV15 and TRBJ2-1 for the parts outside the CDR3, the full variable domain is DAMVIQNPRYQVTQFGKPVTLSCSQTLNHNVMYWYQQKSSQAPKLLFHYYDKDFNNEADTPDNFQSRRPNTSFCFLDIRSPGLGDTAMYLCATSRRTSGPNEQFFGPGTRLTVL.

The rearrangement uses TRBV5-4 and TRBJ2-3, with D perhaps TRBD1 (5 bases). The germline V gene has CDR1 SGHNT and CDR2 YYREEE (reference sequence). V was shortened by 2 bases and J by 5 bases, with 12 bases between the two germline ends. The CDR3 covers 14 residues. The CDR3 coding sequence is TGTGCCAGCAGCTTCGACAGCGTGCTAGATACGCAGTATTTT. Protein sequence: CASSFDSVLDTQYF.

The chain links TRBV7-2 to TRBJ2-2, with a possible D match to TRBD1 (6 bases). Germline CDR1 SGHTA, CDR2 FQGNSA. The CDR3 sequence is 15 residues long. Trimming removed 5 bases at V and 0 bases at J, with 10 bases between. CDR3 DNA sequence: TGTGCCAGCAGCCAGTGGACAGCGAACACCGGGGAGCTGTTTTTT. The encoded protein is CASSQWTANTGELFF.

This clonotype was observed many times. The chain couples TRBV6-5 to TRBJ2-1; possible D gene TRBD2, 6 bases. The CDR3 is 14 amino acids. V shed 2 bases and J shed 2 bases, with 7 bases lying between them. CDR1 is MNHEY and CDR2 is SVGAGI in the germline V gene. DNA for the CDR3: TGTGCCAGCAGTTACGGCGGGGCCTACAATGAGCAGTTCTTC. Its translation: CASSYGGAYNEQFF.

This clonotype has only a few counts. The rearrangement links TRBV6-1 to TRBJ2-3; D is perhaps TRBD1 (5 bases). CDR1 and CDR2 from the germline V gene are MNHNS and SASEGT. CDR3 length: 19 residues. Trimming removed 2 bases at V and 3 bases at J, with 24 bases between. CDR3 sequence reads: CASSELRAPSVTVTDTQYF. The CDR3 region has the DNA TGTGCCAGCAGTGAACTAAGAGCCCCGTCCGTGACAGTTACAGATACGCAGTATTTT.

V gene TRBV20-1 combines with J gene TRBJ1-1; D possibly corresponds to TRBD1 (6 bases). This CDR3 has 13 residues. V was trimmed by 6 bases and J by 2 bases, leaving 13 bases between them. The V gene's germline CDR1 is DFQATT and CDR2 SNEGSKA (reference sequence). In nucleotides, the CDR3 is TGCAGTGCCGGGACATTCGATAACACTGAAGCTTTCTTT. Translated: CSAGTFDNTEAFF.

This clonotype was recorded many times. The CDR3 loop reads CSAQGGEKSAYEQYF. In DNA, the CDR3 is TGCAGTGCTCAGGGTGGGGAGAAGTCTGCCTACGAGCAGTACTTC. The chain carries TRBV20-1 and TRBJ2-7; D tentatively fits TRBD1 or TRBD2 (5 bases each). The ends were cut back, 5 bases at V and 2 bases at J, with 19 bases in the middle. Germline V gives CDR1 DFQATT, CDR2 SNEGSKA (reference sequence). The CDR3 loop spans 15 amino acids.